The 18 T cell receptor beta chains given below trace back to one sample, sequenced in a study of T cells in Graves' hyperthyroidism and ophthalmopathy. Regions amplified from RNA transcripts were the TCR beta CDR3 regions. A first-round RT-PCR of the TCR CDR3 used the HTBI primer set. One entry per CDR3 protein results from TCRdb running MiXCR on the multiplex PCR reads. The table lists a few hundred thousand distinct CDR3 sequences, about 18% of them singletons. What was sequenced was blood. The receptors were sampled from a young man with Graves' ophthalmopathy.

The chain is built from TRBV24-1 and TRBJ2-2; 7 nucleotides match TRBD1. The V gene end was trimmed by 4 bases and the J gene end by 7 bases; junction bases not matched to a gene: 5. Germline V gene lookup returns CDR1 KGHDR and CDR2 SFDVKD. This CDR3 has 14 amino acids. CDR3 residues: CATSEGTAHGELFF. The DNA for the CDR3 is TGTGCCACCAGTGAAGGGACAGCCCACGGGGAGCTGTTTTTT.

This clonotype was seen more than once but under ten times. This rearrangement joins TRBV19 to TRBJ1-1; D ambiguous. CDR1 is LNHDA and CDR2 is SQIVND in the germline V gene (reference sequence). V lost 3 bases, J lost 5 bases, and 13 bases lay in between. This CDR3 region has 14 residues. The chain's CDR3 is CASSIEAARTEAFF. DNA for the CDR3: TGTGCCAGTAGTATTGAGGCGGCGAGGACTGAAGCTTTCTTT.

This clonotype has only a few counts. The chain carries TRBV15 and TRBJ2-1, with a tentative D call TRBD2 (6 bases). The germline V and J ends were trimmed by 1 base and 9 bases, with 13 bases remaining between them. The CDR3 sequence is 14 residues long. Looked up from germline, CDR1 is LNHNV and CDR2 is YYDKDF (reference sequence). The CDR3 DNA sequence: TGTGCCACCAGCAGAGTCCGTACTAGCACTGAGCAGTTCTTC. It specifies CATSRVRTSTEQFF.

This clonotype was seen more than once but under ten times. The rearrangement links TRBV20-1 to TRBJ1-2; D unclear. Germline V CDR1 and CDR2: DFQATT, SNEGSKA (reference sequence). This CDR3 is built from 14 residues. V was clipped by 1 base and J by 0 bases, with 9 bases between them. CDR3 sequence reads: CSARGGWANYGYTF. The DNA for the CDR3 is TGCAGTGCTAGAGGGGGTTGGGCTAACTATGGCTACACCTTC.

The table lists this clonotype with many counts. This chain joins TRBV2 and TRBJ1-1; D remains ambiguous. Germline CDR1 SNHLY, CDR2 FYNNEI. With 6 bases removed from V and 1 base from J, the gap between germline ends came to 12 bases. The CDR3 covers 14 residues. CDR3 protein: CASRENGENTEAFF. CDR3 DNA: TGTGCCAGCAGGGAGAATGGGGAGAACACTGAAGCTTTCTTT. The full variable domain, with the rest looked up from reference TRBV2 and TRBJ1-1, is EPEVTQTPSHQVTQMGQEVILRCVPISNHLYFYWYRQILGQKVEFLVSFYNNEISEKSEIFDDQFSVERPDGSNFTLKIRSTKLEDSAMYFCASRENGENTEAFFGQGTRLTVV.

This clonotype was seen many times. The chain has TRBV24-1 and TRBJ2-7; D is uncertain. CDR1 and CDR2 (germline): KGHDR, SFDVKD. The CDR3 totals 14 residues. Trimming stripped 3 bases from V and 3 bases from J, with 11 bases between. CDR3 nucleotide sequence: TGTGCCACCAGTGATGACGGGTCTAGCTACGAGCAGTACTTC. Translating gives CATSDDGSSYEQYF.

This sequence joins TRBV19 and TRBJ1-6; 7 nucleotides agree with TRBD1. The V and J ends lost 10 bases and 7 bases, in that order; junction bases with no gene match: 7. The CDR3 is 13 residues long. Germline assignment: CDR1 LNHDA and CDR2 SQIVND (reference sequence). The CDR3 region is CATRDRDNSPLHF. The CDR3 DNA reads as TGTGCCACACGGGACAGAGACAATTCACCCCTCCACTTT. The full variable domain, with the rest looked up from reference TRBV19 and TRBJ1-6, is DGGITQSPKYLFRKEGQNVTLSCEQNLNHDAMYWYRQDPGQGLRLIYYSQIVNDFQKGDIAEGYSVSREKKESFPLTVTSAQKNPTAFYLCATRDRDNSPLHFGNGTRLTVT.

In this sample, this clonotype turned up many times. The V and J genes are TRBV11-2 and TRBJ2-7; D unclear. V lost 2 bases and J 2 bases, leaving 10 bases between the germline ends. Looked up from germline, CDR1 is SGHAT and CDR2 is FQNNGV. CDR3 length: 14 residues. Here the CDR3 reads CASSLKRHPYEQYF. CDR3 DNA: TGTGCCAGCAGCTTAAAGCGACACCCCTACGAGCAGTACTTC.

This clonotype was seen only once. This sequence joins TRBV10-3 and TRBJ2-3; 13 bases match TRBD2. Germline-derived CDR1 and CDR2 are ENHRY and SYGVKD. V was clipped by 7 bases and J by 4 bases; unmatched bases: 8. The length of the CDR3 is 16 residues. CDR3 in amino acids: CAITGLAGATPDTQYF. DNA of the CDR3: TGTGCCATCACCGGACTAGCGGGGGCCACGCCAGATACGCAGTATTTT.

This clonotype was picked up a small number of times. The chain couples TRBV15 to TRBJ1-5; D may be TRBD1 (5 bases). Trimming pared 5 bases from V and 2 bases from J, leaving 13 bases between. Germline V gene lookup returns CDR1 LNHNV and CDR2 YYDKDF (reference sequence). This CDR3 contains 15 residues. The chain's CDR3 is CATSPQGKGNQPQHF. CDR3 nucleotide sequence: TGTGCCACCAGCCCCCAGGGCAAGGGCAATCAGCCCCAGCATTTT.

This clonotype was counted ten times or more. The rearrangement uses TRBV2 and TRBJ2-7; perhaps TRBD1 as D (6 bases). The germline V gene encodes CDR1 SNHLY and CDR2 FYNNEI. The CDR3 is made up of 13 amino acids. V was pared by 7 bases and J by 3 bases, with 13 bases between. The CDR3 here is CASIRGGLYEQYF. CDR3 nucleotide sequence: TGTGCCAGCATCAGGGGCGGCCTCTACGAGCAGTACTTC. Drawing the rest from reference TRBV2 and TRBJ2-7, the complete variable domain is EPEVTQTPSHQVTQMGQEVILRCVPISNHLYFYWYRQILGQKVEFLVSFYNNEISEKSEIFDDQFSVERPDGSNFTLKIRSTKLEDSAMYFCASIRGGLYEQYFGPGTRLTVT.

In this sample, this clonotype turned up a few times. The chain combines TRBV6-1 with TRBJ1-1; D gene unclear. The ends were cut back, 5 bases at V and 4 bases at J, with 11 bases in the middle. Germline CDR1 and CDR2: MNHNS and SASEGT. The CDR3 loop spans 13 amino acids. In DNA, the CDR3 is TGTGCCAGCAGTCCAGCAAAGTTCACTGAAGCTTTCTTT. This codes for CASSPAKFTEAFF.

This chain joins TRBV24-1 and TRBJ2-5; D is perhaps TRBD1 or TRBD2 (6 bases each). The germline gives CDR1 KGHDR, CDR2 SFDVKD. Between the trimmed V and J ends, which lost 3 bases and 5 bases, there was a span of 15 bases. This CDR3 has 15 residues. The DNA of the CDR3 is TGTGCCACCAGTGATCCCTCCTCGGGGGCGGAGACCCAGTACTTC. As protein: CATSDPSSGAETQYF.

To note about this clonotype: This may come from a read error, since a much larger clone is one base off. The CDR3 end shows no conserved phenylalanine or tryptophan, and so a read error is likely. V and J are TRBV5-1 and TRBJ2-5; 7 bases fit TRBD2. The germline V gene has CDR1 SGHRS and CDR2 YFSETQ. After removal of 4 bases from V and 2 bases from J, the junction contained 5 bases not matched to a gene. The CDR3 has 14 amino acids. CDR3 nucleotides: TGCGCCAGCAGCGTAAGCGGGGTTCAAGAGACCCAGTACGTC. It encodes CASSVSGVQETQYV.

Many counts were recorded for this clonotype. The CDR3 is CASGTFSGGYTF. The CDR3 DNA sequence: TGTGCTAGTGGTACTTTTTCGGGTGGCTACACCTTC. The chain uses TRBV12-5 and TRBJ1-2; D is uncertain. The germline CDR1 and CDR2 sequences are LGHNT and FRNRAP. CDR3 length: 12 amino acids. The V gene lost 5 bases and the J gene lost 7 bases, with 11 bases spanning the gap. The variable domain in full, with the rest retrieved from reference TRBV12-5 and TRBJ1-2, is DARVTQTPRHKVTEMGQEVTMRCQPILGHNTVFWYRQTMMQGLELLAYFRNRAPLDDSGMPKDRFSAEMPDATLATLKIQPSEPRDSAVYFCASGTFSGGYTFGSGTRLTVV.

V gene TRBV10-1 combines with J gene TRBJ2-7; no clear D. The ends were cut back, 0 bases at V and 0 bases at J, with 9 bases in the middle. This CDR3 comprises 15 residues. Germline loops: CDR1 WNHNN, CDR2 SYGVQD (reference sequence). The CDR3 sequence is CASSESTASSYEQYF. CDR3 bases: TGCGCCAGCAGTGAGTCAACGGCCAGCTCCTACGAGCAGTACTTC.

This clonotype has a count of ten or more. V gene TRBV3-1 combines with J gene TRBJ1-2; TRBD1 matches at 7 bases. CDR1 is LGHDT and CDR2 is YNNKEL in the germline V gene (reference sequence). With 2 bases clipped from V and 6 bases from J, the junction kept 12 bases outside the gene matches. The CDR3 loop spans 16 amino acids. The CDR3 here is CASSQRRQGGINGYTF. Here the CDR3 DNA reads TGTGCCAGCAGCCAACGCCGACAGGGAGGAATCAATGGCTACACCTTC.

This clonotype occurred a few times. This sequence joins TRBV14 and TRBJ2-7; D is unresolved. The CDR3 consists of 14 residues. Germline lookup yields CDR1 SGHDN and CDR2 FVKESK. Trimming took off 1 base at V and 1 base at J, with 8 bases between the two ends. DNA of the CDR3: TGTGCCAGCAGCCAAGGAGTAGGTTCCTACGAGCAGTACTTC. Protein sequence: CASSQGVGSYEQYF.